Detailed here is one T cell receptor beta chain. Its matching antigen is unknown. This sample was taken from a study of cytomegalovirus exposure and HLA in healthy donors. For the study at large: Previous work identified roughly 120 million unique TCR beta sequences from about 179 million T cells.

The study, taken as a whole, reports: A later analysis, which compared TCR beta chains of equal frequency, found the HLA-associated ones more clonally expanded. With DRB1 most and HLA-C fewest, TCR association rates differed between HLA loci in a later analysis.

PCR involved 60 Vbeta and 13 Jbeta primers. TCRdb's table, derived via immunoSEQ multiplex PCR, lists solely in-frame clones and lacks some. The sample lists 150,000 to 200,000 clones, 70% to 85% occurring once. The length of the CDR3 is 14 residues. The ends lost 5 bases at V and 3 bases at J; junction bases unmatched: 5. From germline, CDR1 is MDHEN and CDR2 SYDVKM. The chain has TRBV28 and TRBJ2-7, with TRBD2 matching 9 bases. Source material: PBMCs. This TCR derives from a man aged 18 to 30 in good health and CMV-seronegative. CDR3 protein: CASSRELAGYEQYF. DNA of the CDR3: TGTGCCAGCAGTAGGGAACTAGCGGGCTACGAGCAGTACTTC.